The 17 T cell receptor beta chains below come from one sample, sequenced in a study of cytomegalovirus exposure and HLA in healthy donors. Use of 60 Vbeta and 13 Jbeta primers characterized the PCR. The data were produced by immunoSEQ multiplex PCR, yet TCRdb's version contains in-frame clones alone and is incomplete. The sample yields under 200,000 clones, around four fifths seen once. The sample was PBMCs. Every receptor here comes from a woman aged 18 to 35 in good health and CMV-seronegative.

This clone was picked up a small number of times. The CDR3, as DNA: TGTGCCAGCAGTGAAATTTTAGCGGGTAGCACAGATACGCAGTATTTT. It translates to CASSEILAGSTDTQYF. V gene TRBV6-1 combines with J gene TRBJ2-3; 7 bases align to TRBD2. Germline lookup yields CDR1 MNHNS and CDR2 SASEGT. The CDR3 contains 16 residues. J was trimmed by 0 bases and V by 2 bases; bases with no gene match: 5.

CDR3 sequence (DNA): TGTGCCAGCAGCTCTCCGGGTCACTCCTACGAGCAGTACTTC. Translated: CASSSPGHSYEQYF. The V and J genes are TRBV6-1 and TRBJ2-7, with unresolved D. The ends were cut back, 6 bases at V and 0 bases at J, with 12 bases in the middle. CDR3 size: 14 residues. The germline V gene encodes CDR1 MNHNS and CDR2 SASEGT.

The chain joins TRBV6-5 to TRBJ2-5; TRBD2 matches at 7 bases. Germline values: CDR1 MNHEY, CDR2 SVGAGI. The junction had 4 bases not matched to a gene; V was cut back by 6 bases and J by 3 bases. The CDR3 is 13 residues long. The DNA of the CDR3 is TGTGCCAGCAGCCGACTAGCCGAAGAGACCCAGTACTTC. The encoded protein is CASSRLAEETQYF.

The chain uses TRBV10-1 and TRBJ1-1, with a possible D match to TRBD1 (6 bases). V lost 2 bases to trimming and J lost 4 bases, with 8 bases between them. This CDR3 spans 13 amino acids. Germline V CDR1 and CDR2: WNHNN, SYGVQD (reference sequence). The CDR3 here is CASSEQGLTEAFF. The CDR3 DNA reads TGCGCCAGCAGTGAGCAGGGGCTCACTGAAGCTTTCTTT.

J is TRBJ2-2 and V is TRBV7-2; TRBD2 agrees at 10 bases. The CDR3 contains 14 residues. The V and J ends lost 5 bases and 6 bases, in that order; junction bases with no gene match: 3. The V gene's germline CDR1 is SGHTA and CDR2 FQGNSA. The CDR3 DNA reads TGTGCCAGCAGCCTCGGGACTAGCGCCGGGGAGCTGTTTTTT. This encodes CASSLGTSAGELFF.

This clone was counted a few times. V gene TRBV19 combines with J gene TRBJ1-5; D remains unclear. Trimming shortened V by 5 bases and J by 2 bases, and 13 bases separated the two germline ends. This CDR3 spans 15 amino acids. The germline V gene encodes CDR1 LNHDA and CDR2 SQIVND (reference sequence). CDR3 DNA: TGTGCCAGTAGTGGACGGAGGGCTGGCAATCAGCCCCAGCATTTT. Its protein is CASSGRRAGNQPQHF.

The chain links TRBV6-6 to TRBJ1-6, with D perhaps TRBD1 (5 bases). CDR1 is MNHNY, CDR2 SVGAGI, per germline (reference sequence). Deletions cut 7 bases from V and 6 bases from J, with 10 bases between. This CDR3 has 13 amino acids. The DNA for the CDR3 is TGTGCCAGCAACACAGGAATTAATTCACCCCTCCACTTT. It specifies CASNTGINSPLHF.

CDR3 residues: CAWSVRRLGGYRDTQYF. The CDR3 nucleotides read TGTGCCTGGAGTGTACGAAGGTTAGGGGGATATAGGGATACGCAGTATTTT. This chain links TRBV30 with TRBJ2-3, with D possibly being TRBD1 (6 bases). The CDR3 is 17 amino acids. CDR1 is GTSNPN and CDR2 is SVGIG in the germline V gene (reference sequence). Trimming took 0 bases from V and 6 from J, leaving 22 bases between them. Together with reference TRBV30 and TRBJ2-3, the CDR3 gives the full variable domain: SQTIHQWPATLVQPVGSPLSLECTVEGTSNPNLYWYRQAAGRGLQLLFYSVGIGQISSEVPQNLSASRPQDRQFILSSKKLLLSDSGFYLCAWSVRRLGGYRDTQYFGPGTRLTVL.

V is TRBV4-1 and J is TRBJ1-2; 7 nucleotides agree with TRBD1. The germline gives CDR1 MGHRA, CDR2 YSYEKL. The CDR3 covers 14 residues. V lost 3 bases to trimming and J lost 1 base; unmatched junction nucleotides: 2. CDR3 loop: CASSQTGYNYGYTF. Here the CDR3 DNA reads TGCGCCAGCAGCCAGACAGGGTATAACTATGGCTACACCTTC.

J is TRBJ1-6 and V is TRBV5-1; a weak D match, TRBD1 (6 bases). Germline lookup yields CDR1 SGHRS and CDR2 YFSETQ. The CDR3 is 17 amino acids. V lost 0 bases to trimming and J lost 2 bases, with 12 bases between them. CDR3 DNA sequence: TGCGCCAGCAGCTTGGATTGGGGGCTCGCCTATAATTCACCCCTCCACTTT. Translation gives CASSLDWGLAYNSPLHF.

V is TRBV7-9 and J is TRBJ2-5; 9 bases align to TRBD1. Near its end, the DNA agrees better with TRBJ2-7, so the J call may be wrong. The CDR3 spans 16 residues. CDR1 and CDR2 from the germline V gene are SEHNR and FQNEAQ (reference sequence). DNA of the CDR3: TGTGCCAGCAGCTTAGGACGGACAGGGGACTACTACGAGCAGTACTTC. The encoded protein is CASSLGRTGDYYEQYF.

DNA for the CDR3: TGTGCCAGTAGTATACCTCCTTCGGGACTGTACAATGAGCAGTTCTTC. Translation: CASSIPPSGLYNEQFF. The V gene is TRBV19, the J gene TRBJ2-1, with a tentative D call TRBD2 (6 bases). The CDR3 runs 16 residues. The V end was cut by 2 bases, the J end by 4 bases, with 15 bases between. CDR1 and CDR2 from the germline V gene are LNHDA and SQIVND (reference sequence).

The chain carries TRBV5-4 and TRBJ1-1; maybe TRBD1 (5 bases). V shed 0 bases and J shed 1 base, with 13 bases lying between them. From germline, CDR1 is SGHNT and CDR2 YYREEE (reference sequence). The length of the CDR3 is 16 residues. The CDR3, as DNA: TGTGCCAGCAGCTTGGCCGGGGGAGCTGGGAACACTGAAGCTTTCTTT. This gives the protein CASSLAGGAGNTEAFF.

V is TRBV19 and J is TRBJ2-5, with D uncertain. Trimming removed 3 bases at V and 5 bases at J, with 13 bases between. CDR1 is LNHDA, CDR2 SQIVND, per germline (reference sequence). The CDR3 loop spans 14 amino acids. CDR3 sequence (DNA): TGTGCCAGTAGTATTTATGGCTTTAAGGAGACCCAGTACTTC. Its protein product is CASSIYGFKETQYF. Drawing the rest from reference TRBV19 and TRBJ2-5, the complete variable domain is DGGITQSPKYLFRKEGQNVTLSCEQNLNHDAMYWYRQDPGQGLRLIYYSQIVNDFQKGDIAEGYSVSREKKESFPLTVTSAQKNPTAFYLCASSIYGFKETQYFGPGTRLLVL.

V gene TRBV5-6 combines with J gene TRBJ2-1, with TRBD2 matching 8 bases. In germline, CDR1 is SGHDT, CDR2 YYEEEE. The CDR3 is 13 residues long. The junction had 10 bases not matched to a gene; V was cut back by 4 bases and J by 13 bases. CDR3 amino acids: CASSRGGGVIQFF. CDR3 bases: TGTGCCAGCAGCCGGGGGGGCGGGGTAATACAGTTCTTC.

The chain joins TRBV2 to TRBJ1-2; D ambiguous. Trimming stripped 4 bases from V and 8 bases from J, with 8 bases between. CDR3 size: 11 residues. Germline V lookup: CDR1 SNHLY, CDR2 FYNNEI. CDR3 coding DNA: TGTGCCAGCAGTGTTACGCAGGGCTACACCTTC. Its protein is CASSVTQGYTF. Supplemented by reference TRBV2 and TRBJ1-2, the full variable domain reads EPEVTQTPSHQVTQMGQEVILRCVPISNHLYFYWYRQILGQKVEFLVSFYNNEISEKSEIFDDQFSVERPDGSNFTLKIRSTKLEDSAMYFCASSVTQGYTFGSGTRLTVV.

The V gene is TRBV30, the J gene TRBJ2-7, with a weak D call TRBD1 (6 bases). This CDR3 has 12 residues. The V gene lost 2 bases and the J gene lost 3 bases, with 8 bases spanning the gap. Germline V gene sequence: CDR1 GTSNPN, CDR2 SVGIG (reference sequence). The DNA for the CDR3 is TGTGCCTGGAGTCAACAGGGCTACGAGCAGTACTTC. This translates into CAWSQQGYEQYF.